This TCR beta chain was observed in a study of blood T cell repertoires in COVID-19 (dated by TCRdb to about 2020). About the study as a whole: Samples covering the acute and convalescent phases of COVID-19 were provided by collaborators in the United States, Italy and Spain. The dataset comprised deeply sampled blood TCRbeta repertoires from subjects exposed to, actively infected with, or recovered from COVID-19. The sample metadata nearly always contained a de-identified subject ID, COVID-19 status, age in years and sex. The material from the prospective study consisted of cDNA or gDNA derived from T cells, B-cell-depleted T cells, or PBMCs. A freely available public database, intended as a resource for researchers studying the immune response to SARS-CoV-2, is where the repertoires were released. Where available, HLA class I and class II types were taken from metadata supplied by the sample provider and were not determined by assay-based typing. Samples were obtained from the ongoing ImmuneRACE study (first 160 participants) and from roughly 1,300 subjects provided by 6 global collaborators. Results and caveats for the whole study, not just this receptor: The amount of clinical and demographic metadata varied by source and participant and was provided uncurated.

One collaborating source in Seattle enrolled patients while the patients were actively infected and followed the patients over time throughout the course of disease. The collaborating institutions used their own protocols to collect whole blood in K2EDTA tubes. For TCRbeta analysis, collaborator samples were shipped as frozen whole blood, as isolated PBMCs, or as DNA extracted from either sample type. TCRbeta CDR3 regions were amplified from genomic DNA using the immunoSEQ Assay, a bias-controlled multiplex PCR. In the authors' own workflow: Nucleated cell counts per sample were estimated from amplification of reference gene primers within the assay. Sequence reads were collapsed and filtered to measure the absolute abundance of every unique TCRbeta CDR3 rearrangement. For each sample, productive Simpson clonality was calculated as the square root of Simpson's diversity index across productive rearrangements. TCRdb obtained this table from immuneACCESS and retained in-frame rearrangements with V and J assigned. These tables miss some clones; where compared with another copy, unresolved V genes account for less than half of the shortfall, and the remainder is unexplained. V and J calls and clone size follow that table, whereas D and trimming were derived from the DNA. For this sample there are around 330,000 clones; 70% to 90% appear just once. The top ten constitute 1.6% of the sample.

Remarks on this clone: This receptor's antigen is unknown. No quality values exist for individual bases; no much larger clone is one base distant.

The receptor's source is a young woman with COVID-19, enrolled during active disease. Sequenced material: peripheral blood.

CDR3 region: CASSRGGGEKLFF. The DNA is as follows: TGTGCCAGCAGCAGGGGAGGAGGTGAAAAACTGTTTTTT. Here the chain combines TRBV6-2 or TRBV6-3 and TRBJ1-4, with TRBD1 as a weak D call on 6 bases. V and J are truncated by 6 bases and 7 bases respectively, leaving an intervening sequence of 12 bases. There are 13 amino acids in the CDR3, from cysteine to phenylalanine inclusive. Of all the DNA, just the CDR3 is kept, 39 bases in frame from base 1. The germline V gene encodes CDR1 MNHEY and CDR2 SVGEGT.